Listed here are 9 T cell receptor beta chains from one sample, sequenced in a study of blood T cell repertoires in COVID-19. The protocol was immunoSEQ multiplex PCR, while the TCRdb copy is restricted to in-frame clones and leaves out a portion. The sample shows tens of thousands of clones, about 90% of them seen only once. Sample: peripheral blood. These receptors all stem from a human donor in a cohort sampled during active COVID-19.

This chain links TRBV10-2 with TRBJ2-4, with D uncertain. CDR1 and CDR2 from the germline V gene are WSHSY and SAAADI. This CDR3 has 13 amino acids. The V end was cut by 8 bases, the J end by 5 bases, with 13 bases between. This chain's CDR3 is CASSPSSENIQYF. CDR3 DNA: TGCGCCAGCTCCCCCTCGAGCGAAAACATTCAGTACTTC.

V and J are TRBV7-9 and TRBJ1-2; 8 bases map to TRBD1. With V trimmed by 6 bases and J by 2 bases, 11 bases remained unmatched. The CDR3 totals 16 residues. The V gene's germline CDR1 is SEHNR and CDR2 FQNEAQ (reference sequence). This CDR3 reads CASSTETGGSNYGYTF. In DNA form, the CDR3 reads TGTGCCAGCAGTACAGAAACAGGGGGGTCAAACTATGGCTACACCTTC.

The gene calls are TRBV23-1 and TRBJ2-3, with TRBD1 identical over 8 bases. TRBV23-1 is labeled an ORF, and its function is uncertain. The CDR3 consists of 15 residues. The V and J ends lost 8 bases and 6 bases, in that order; junction bases with no gene match: 13. The CDR3 DNA sequence: TGCGCCAGCCCAGTCCCCGGACAGGGCCCCGATACGCAGTATTTT. This sequence encodes CASPVPGQGPDTQYF.

The chain links TRBV7-6 to TRBJ2-2; 9 bases are a match to TRBD2. CDR1 SGHVS and CDR2 FNYEAQ come from the germline V gene. This CDR3 spans 17 amino acids. V shed 6 bases, J shed 1 base, and the junction held 9 bases outside the gene matches. CDR3 in DNA: TGTGCCAGCAGTCCGATAGCGGGAGTAGGGAACACCGGGGAGCTGTTTTTT. Translating it yields CASSPIAGVGNTGELFF. Full variable domain (remainder filled in from reference TRBV7-6 and TRBJ2-2): GAGVSQSPRYKVTKRGQDVALRCDPISGHVSLYWYRQALGQGPEFLTYFNYEAQQDKSGLPNDRFSAERPEGSISTLTIQRTEQRDSAMYRCASSPIAGVGNTGELFFGEGSRLTVL.

The gene calls are TRBV5-1 and TRBJ1-2; D is perhaps TRBD1 (5 bases). From germline, CDR1 is SGHRS and CDR2 YFSETQ. The CDR3 runs 15 residues. V lost 5 bases, J lost 2 bases, and 16 bases lay in between. CDR3 protein: CASRPTGSENYGYTF. The CDR3 nucleotides read TGCGCCAGCAGGCCTACAGGAAGTGAAAACTATGGCTACACCTTC. The complete variable domain, with remaining parts taken from reference TRBV5-1 and TRBJ1-2, reads KAGVTQTPRYLIKTRGQQVTLSCSPISGHRSVSWYQQTPGQGLQFLFEYFSETQRNKGNFPGRFSGRQFSNSRSEMNVSTLELGDSALYLCASRPTGSENYGYTFGSGTRLTVV.

The chain recombines TRBV19 with TRBJ2-5, with 15 bases aligning to TRBD2. This CDR3 contains 17 residues. V shed 4 bases and J 5 bases; nucleotides not matched to a gene: 8. Germline V gives CDR1 LNHDA, CDR2 SQIVND (reference sequence). CDR3 amino acids: CASSRPGLAGGRETQYF. CDR3 coding DNA: TGTGCCAGTAGTAGACCGGGACTAGCGGGAGGAAGGGAGACCCAGTACTTC.

The chain combines TRBV10-2 with TRBJ2-5, with 12 bases identical to TRBD2. The CDR3 consists of 16 residues. Looked up from germline, CDR1 is WSHSY and CDR2 is SAAADI. With V trimmed by 2 bases and J by 2 bases, 3 bases remained unmatched. CDR3 bases: TGCGCCAGCAGTGAGCACCTAGCGGGAGGGCAAGAGACCCAGTACTTC. As protein: CASSEHLAGGQETQYF.

The chain's CDR3 is CASSQDRLSYEQYF. The CDR3 nucleotides are TGTGCCAGCAGCCAAGATCGTCTTTCCTACGAGCAGTACTTC. The chain couples TRBV14 to TRBJ2-7; D is unclear. The CDR3 runs 14 residues. Trimming stripped 0 bases from V and 1 base from J, with 7 bases between. The germline gives CDR1 SGHDN, CDR2 FVKESK.

This clone has just one count. This rearrangement joins TRBV20-1 to TRBJ1-1; TRBD1 might be the D (5 bases). The germline V gene has CDR1 DFQATT and CDR2 SNEGSKA (reference sequence). This CDR3 is built from 11 residues. Trimming removed 3 bases from V and 9 bases from J, with 11 bases in between. In nucleotides, the CDR3 is TGCAGTGCTAGTAAAGGGGTCCAAGCTTTCTTT. Translation gives CSASKGVQAFF.